These 8 T cell receptor beta chains came from one sample sequenced in a study of glioma-infiltrating T cells. Amplification of TCR alpha and beta CDR3 regions from RNA used iRepertoire nested multiplex PCR. TCRdb processed the multiplex PCR reads anew with MiXCR; each CDR3 protein has one entry. This table holds 84,000 or so distinct CDR3 sequences, around 23% found once. The sequenced sample consisted of glioma tissue, nonneoplastic brain tissue, or PBMCs (not recorded which). All receptors come from a human donor with low-grade glioma or glioblastoma, undergoing nonglioma brain surgery, or in good health (not recorded which).

This clonotype occurred many times. This chain joins TRBV3-1 and TRBJ1-3; D perhaps matches TRBD1 (6 bases). Germline V lookup: CDR1 LGHDT, CDR2 YNNKEL (reference sequence). V lost 0 bases, J lost 4 bases, and 13 bases lay in between. This CDR3 is built from 16 residues. The CDR3 coding sequence is TGTGCCAGCAGCCAAGAGGACAGAGCATGGGGAAACACCATATATTTT. Protein sequence: CASSQEDRAWGNTIYF.

This clonotype was recorded a few times. This rearrangement joins TRBV10-1 to TRBJ2-1; D remains unclear. The CDR3 consists of 14 residues. Germline V gene sequence: CDR1 WNHNN, CDR2 SYGVQD (reference sequence). V lost 0 bases to trimming and J lost 6 bases, with 9 bases between them. The CDR3 protein is CASSESQLSNEQFF. The DNA for the CDR3 is TGCGCCAGCAGTGAGTCGCAGTTGAGCAATGAGCAGTTCTTC.

Many counts were recorded for this clonotype. This chain connects TRBV20-1 to TRBJ2-7, with TRBD2 matching 9 bases. CDR3 length equals 16 residues. Germline V gives CDR1 DFQATT, CDR2 SNEGSKA (reference sequence). V dropped 6 bases and J dropped 0; count of bases not matched to a gene: 12. The CDR3 nucleotides are TGCAGTGCCCTAAACACTTATAGCGGGAGCTCCTACGAGCAGTACTTC. It yields the protein CSALNTYSGSSYEQYF.

In its sample, this clonotype was seen a few times. The CDR3 sequence: CASSPPLGSGANVLTF. DNA for the CDR3: TGTGCCAGCAGCCCTCCCCTTGGGTCTGGGGCCAACGTCCTGACTTTC. The chain uses TRBV7-9 and TRBJ2-6; D is undetermined. From germline, CDR1 is SEHNR and CDR2 FQNEAQ (reference sequence). The CDR3 totals 16 residues. Trimming took off 5 bases at V and 1 base at J, with 12 bases between the two ends.

This clonotype was found many times. The J gene is TRBJ1-6, the V gene TRBV10-2; D gene ambiguous. Trimming stripped 6 bases from V and 6 bases from J, with 15 bases between. The germline gives CDR1 WSHSY, CDR2 SAAADI. The CDR3 is made up of 15 amino acids. The CDR3 loop is CASSALYTGNSPLHF. Written as DNA, the CDR3 is TGCGCCAGCAGCGCCCTTTACACGGGTAATTCACCCCTCCACTTT.

This clonotype was recorded at least ten times. The chain recombines TRBV12-3 or TRBV12-4 with TRBJ1-5, with D possibly TRBD1 on 5 matching bases. This CDR3 has 15 amino acids. V was cut by 5 bases and J by 0 bases, with 11 bases left in between. The chain's CDR3 is CASSPGLPSNQPQHF. In DNA, the CDR3 is TGTGCCAGCAGTCCGGGACTCCCTAGCAATCAGCCCCAGCATTTT.

In its sample, this clonotype was seen a few times. This chain joins TRBV3-1 and TRBJ1-2; maybe TRBD1 (6 bases). Trimming left V 4 bases short and J 5 bases short, with 11 bases between. CDR1 LGHDT and CDR2 YNNKEL come from the germline V gene (reference sequence). The CDR3 is 13 amino acids. The CDR3 bases are TGTGCCAGCAGCCCCAGGGGACGGTATGGCTACACCTTC. It encodes CASSPRGRYGYTF.

This clonotype was counted many times. The gene calls are TRBV6-1 and TRBJ2-3; D is tentatively TRBD1 or TRBD2 (5 bases each). There are 16 residues in the CDR3. The V end lost 5 bases, the J end lost 0 bases, and 15 bases lay between the germline ends. The germline V gene encodes CDR1 MNHNS and CDR2 SASEGT. The DNA of the CDR3 is TGTGCCAGCAGTCCTCGAGGGGCCTTTAGCACAGATACGCAGTATTTT. This codes for CASSPRGAFSTDTQYF.